These 9 T cell receptor beta chains were sequenced from one sample in a study of response to subunit inactivated influenza vaccine. Via MiXCR, TCRdb re-called the RT-PCR reads, giving one row per CDR3 protein. The repertoire holds roughly 570,000 distinct CDR3 sequences, with 13% to 15% as singletons. This sample comprised PBMCs from blood, obtained 11 to 12 days after vaccination. The receptors stem from a man aged 50 or older who received an inactivated influenza vaccine.

A few counts support this clonotype. This sequence joins TRBV29-1 and TRBJ1-4; D may be TRBD1 (5 bases). The germline CDR1 and CDR2 sequences are SQVTM and ANQGSEA. The ends were cut back, 7 bases at V and 0 bases at J, with 12 bases in the middle. This CDR3 comprises 14 residues. The CDR3 is CSAFDRTTNEKLFF. The DNA for the CDR3 is TGCAGCGCCTTTGACAGAACAACTAATGAAAAACTGTTTTTT.

This clonotype came up a few times. V is TRBV7-2 and J is TRBJ2-7; tentatively, D is TRBD2 (5 bases). V was cut by 5 bases and J by 3 bases, with 14 bases left in between. CDR3 size: 14 residues. CDR1 SGHTA and CDR2 FQGNSA come from the germline V gene. The CDR3 DNA reads TGTGCCAGCAGCCCCCGAGGACTCTTCTACGAGCAGTACTTC. This sequence encodes CASSPRGLFYEQYF.

In its sample, this clonotype was seen many times. The rearrangement joins TRBV12-3 or TRBV12-4 to TRBJ2-5, with 10 bases aligning to TRBD1. This CDR3 has 15 residues. V lost 7 bases to trimming and J lost 4 bases; unmatched junction nucleotides: 9. CDR3 residues: CASNLGQGWRETQYF. Written as DNA, the CDR3 is TGTGCCAGCAACCTGGGACAGGGGTGGCGAGAGACCCAGTACTTC.

This clonotype has a handful of counts. The chain employs TRBV12-3 or TRBV12-4 and TRBJ2-2; the D is unclear. The CDR3 loop spans 13 amino acids. Trimming left V 7 bases short and J 1 base short, with 7 bases between. CDR3 sequence reads: CASKGLNTGELFF. The CDR3 bases are TGTGCCAGCAAAGGGTTGAACACCGGGGAGCTGTTTTTT.

This clonotype has more than one count but fewer than ten. The rearrangement uses TRBV4-1 and TRBJ2-7, with no clear D. Trimming removed 0 bases from V and 6 bases from J, with 12 bases in between. The germline V gene encodes CDR1 MGHRA and CDR2 YSYEKL. This CDR3 contains 14 residues. The CDR3 DNA reads as TGCGCCAGCAGCCAAGATTTACGGTTGCGCGAGCAGTACTTC. This gives the protein CASSQDLRLREQYF.

The CDR3 spells CSVGEVAGGPWQFF. The CDR3 region has the DNA TGCAGCGTTGGTGAGGTAGCGGGAGGGCCTTGGCAGTTCTTC. The chain combines TRBV29-1 with TRBJ2-1; 11 bases are shared with TRBD2. Trimming removed 4 bases from V and 12 bases from J; junction bases left unmatched: 11. Germline V gene lookup returns CDR1 SQVTM and CDR2 ANQGSEA. There are 14 residues in the CDR3.

This clonotype has a handful of counts. The CDR3 loop is CASSEGYGVLDEQYF. The CDR3 DNA reads TGTGCCAGCAGTGAAGGGTACGGCGTTCTCGACGAGCAGTACTTC. The chain combines TRBV25-1 with TRBJ2-7, with D unresolved. V shed 2 bases and J shed 5 bases, with 16 bases lying between them. Germline loops: CDR1 MGHDK, CDR2 SYGVNS. There are 15 residues in the CDR3.

This clonotype was seen a handful of times. This chain uses TRBV6-5 with TRBJ2-2; 9 bases are shared with TRBD1. Germline V gene lookup returns CDR1 MNHEY and CDR2 SVGAGI. The J segment lost 0 bases and the V segment lost 4 bases, leaving 9 bases of the junction unmatched. This CDR3 region has 18 residues. CDR3 nucleotide sequence: TGTGCCAGCAGTTCCGATCGGGACAGGGATACGAACACCGGGGAGCTGTTTTTT. Translating gives CASSSDRDRDTNTGELFF.

The chain uses TRBV14 and TRBJ2-7, with 9 bases that match TRBD1. Trimming removed 1 base from V and 3 bases from J; junction bases left unmatched: 4. The germline V gene has CDR1 SGHDN and CDR2 FVKESK. The CDR3 is 15 residues long. The CDR3 sequence is CASSQGTGDFYEQYF. The CDR3 DNA reads TGTGCCAGCAGCCAAGGGACAGGGGATTTCTACGAGCAGTACTTC.